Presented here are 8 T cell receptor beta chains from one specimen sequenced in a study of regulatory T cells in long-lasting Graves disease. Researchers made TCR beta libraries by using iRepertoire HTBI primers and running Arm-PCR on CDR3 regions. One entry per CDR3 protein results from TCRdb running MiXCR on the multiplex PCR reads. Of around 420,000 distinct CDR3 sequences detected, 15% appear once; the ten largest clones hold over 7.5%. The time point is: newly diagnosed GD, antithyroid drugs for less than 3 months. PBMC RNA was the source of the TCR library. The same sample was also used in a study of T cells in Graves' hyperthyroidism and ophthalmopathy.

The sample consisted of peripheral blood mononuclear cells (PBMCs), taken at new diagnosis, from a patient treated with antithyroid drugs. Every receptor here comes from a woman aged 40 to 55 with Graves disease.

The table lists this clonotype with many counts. In DNA, the CDR3 is TGCAGTGCGACGGGACAGGGAGGTCAGCCCCAGCATTTT. Translating gives CSATGQGGQPQHF. The rearrangement links TRBV20-1 to TRBJ1-5, with 9 bases matching TRBD1. The ends lost 6 bases at V and 6 bases at J; junction bases unmatched: 6. The germline V gene encodes CDR1 DFQATT and CDR2 SNEGSKA (reference sequence). CDR3 length equals 13 residues.

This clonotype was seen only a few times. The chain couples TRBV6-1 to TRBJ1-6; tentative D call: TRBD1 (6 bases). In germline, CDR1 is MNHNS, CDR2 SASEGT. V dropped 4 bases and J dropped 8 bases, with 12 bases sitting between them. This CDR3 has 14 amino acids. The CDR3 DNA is TGTGCCAGCAGTGTACAGGGAGGACATTCACCCCTCCACTTT. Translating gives CASSVQGGHSPLHF.

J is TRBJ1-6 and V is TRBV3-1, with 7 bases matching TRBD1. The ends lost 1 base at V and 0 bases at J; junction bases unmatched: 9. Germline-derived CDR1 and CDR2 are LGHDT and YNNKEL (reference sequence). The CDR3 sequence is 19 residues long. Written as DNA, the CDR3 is TGTGCCAGCAGCCAAGGCCTAGGGGGCGGGAGCTCCTATAATTCACCCCTCCACTTT. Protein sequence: CASSQGLGGGSSYNSPLHF. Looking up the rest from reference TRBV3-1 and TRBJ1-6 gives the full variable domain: DTAVSQTPKYLVTQMGNDKSIKCEQNLGHDTMYWYKQDSKKFLKIMFSYNNKELIINETVPNRFSPKSPDKAHLNLHINSLELGDSAVYFCASSQGLGGGSSYNSPLHFGNGTRLTVT.

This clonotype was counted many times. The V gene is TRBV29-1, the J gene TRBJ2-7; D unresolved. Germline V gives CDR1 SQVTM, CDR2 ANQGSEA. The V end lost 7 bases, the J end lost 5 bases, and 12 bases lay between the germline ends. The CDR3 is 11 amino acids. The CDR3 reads CSGLIGHEQYF. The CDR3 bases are TGCAGCGGTCTGATAGGCCACGAGCAGTACTTC.

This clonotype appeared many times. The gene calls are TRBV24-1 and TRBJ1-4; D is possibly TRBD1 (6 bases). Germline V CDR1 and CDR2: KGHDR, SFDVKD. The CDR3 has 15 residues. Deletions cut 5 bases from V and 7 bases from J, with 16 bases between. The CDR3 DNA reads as TGTGCCACCAGTGCAGCGACAGGAGCGGCTGAAAAACTGTTTTTT. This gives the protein CATSAATGAAEKLFF.

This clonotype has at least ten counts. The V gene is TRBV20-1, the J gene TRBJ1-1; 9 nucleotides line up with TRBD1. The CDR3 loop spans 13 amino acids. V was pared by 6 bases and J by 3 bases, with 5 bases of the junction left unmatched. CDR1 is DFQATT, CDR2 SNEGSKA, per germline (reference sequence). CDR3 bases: TGCAGTGCCTTACAGGGGGCGGACACTGAAGCTTTCTTT. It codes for CSALQGADTEAFF.

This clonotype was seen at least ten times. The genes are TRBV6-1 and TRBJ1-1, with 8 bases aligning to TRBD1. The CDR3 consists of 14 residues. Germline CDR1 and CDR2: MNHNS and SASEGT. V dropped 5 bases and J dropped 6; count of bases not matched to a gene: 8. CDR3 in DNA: TGTGCCAGCAGTCCTCTACAGGGGGTCGCTGAAGCTTTCTTT. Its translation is CASSPLQGVAEAFF.

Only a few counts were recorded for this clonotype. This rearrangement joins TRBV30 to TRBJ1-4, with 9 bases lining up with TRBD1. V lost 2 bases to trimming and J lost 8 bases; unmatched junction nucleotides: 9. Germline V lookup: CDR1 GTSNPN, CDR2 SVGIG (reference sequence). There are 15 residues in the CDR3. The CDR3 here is CAWSRGQGSREKLFF. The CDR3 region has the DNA TGTGCCTGGAGTAGAGGACAGGGGTCGAGAGAAAAACTGTTTTTT.